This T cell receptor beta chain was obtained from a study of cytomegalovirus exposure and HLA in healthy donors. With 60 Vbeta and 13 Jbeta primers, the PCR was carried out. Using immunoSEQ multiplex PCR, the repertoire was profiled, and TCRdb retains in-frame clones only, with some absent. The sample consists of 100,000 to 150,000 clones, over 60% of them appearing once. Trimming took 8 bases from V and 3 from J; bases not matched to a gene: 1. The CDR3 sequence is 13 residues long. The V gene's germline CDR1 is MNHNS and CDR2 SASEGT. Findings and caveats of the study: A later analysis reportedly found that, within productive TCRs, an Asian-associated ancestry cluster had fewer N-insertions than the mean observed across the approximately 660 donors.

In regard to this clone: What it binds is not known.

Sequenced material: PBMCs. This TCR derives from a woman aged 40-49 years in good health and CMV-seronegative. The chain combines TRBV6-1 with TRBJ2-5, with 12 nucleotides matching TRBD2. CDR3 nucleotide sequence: TGTGCCAGCTGGACTAGCGGGAAAGAGACCCAGTACTTC. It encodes CASWTSGKETQYF.